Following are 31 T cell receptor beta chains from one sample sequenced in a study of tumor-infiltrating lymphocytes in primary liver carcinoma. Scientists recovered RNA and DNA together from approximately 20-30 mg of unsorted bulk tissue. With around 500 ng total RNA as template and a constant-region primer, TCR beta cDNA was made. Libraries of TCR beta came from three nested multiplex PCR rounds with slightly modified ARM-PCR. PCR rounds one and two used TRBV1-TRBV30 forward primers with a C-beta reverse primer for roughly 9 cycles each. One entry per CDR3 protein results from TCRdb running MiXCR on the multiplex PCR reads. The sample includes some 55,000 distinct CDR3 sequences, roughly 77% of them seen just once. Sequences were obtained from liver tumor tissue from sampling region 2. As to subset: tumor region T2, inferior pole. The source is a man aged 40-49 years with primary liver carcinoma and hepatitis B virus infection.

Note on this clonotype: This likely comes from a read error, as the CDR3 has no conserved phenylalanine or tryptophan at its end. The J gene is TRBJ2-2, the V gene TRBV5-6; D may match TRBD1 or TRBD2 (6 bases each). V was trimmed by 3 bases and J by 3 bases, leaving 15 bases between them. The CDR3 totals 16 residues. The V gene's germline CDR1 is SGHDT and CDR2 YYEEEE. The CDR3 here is CASSSEGGVDTGELFS. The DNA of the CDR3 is TGTGCCAGCAGCTCAGAGGGGGGAGTCGACACCGGGGAGCTGTTTTCT.

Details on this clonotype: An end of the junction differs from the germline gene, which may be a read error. The CDR3 loop reads CVSSSPGRTEAFF. CDR3 bases: TGTGTCAGCAGCTCCCCAGGCCGTACTGAAGCTTTCTTT. This sequence joins TRBV5-4 and TRBJ1-1; no reliable D call. Germline V gives CDR1 SGHNT, CDR2 YYREEE (reference sequence). The CDR3 is 13 amino acids.

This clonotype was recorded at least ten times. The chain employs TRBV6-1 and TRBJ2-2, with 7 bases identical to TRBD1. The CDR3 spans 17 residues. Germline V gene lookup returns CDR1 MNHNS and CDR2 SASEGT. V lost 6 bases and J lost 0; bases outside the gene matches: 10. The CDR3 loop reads CASSDRDNDPNTGELFF. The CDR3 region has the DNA TGTGCCAGCAGCGACAGGGATAACGACCCGAACACCGGGGAGCTGTTTTTT.

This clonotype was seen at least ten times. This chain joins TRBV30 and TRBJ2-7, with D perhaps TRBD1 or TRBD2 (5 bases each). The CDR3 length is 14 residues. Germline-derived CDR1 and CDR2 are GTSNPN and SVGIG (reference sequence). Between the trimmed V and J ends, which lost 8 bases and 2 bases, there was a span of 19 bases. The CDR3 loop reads CAGGRGRSPYEQYF. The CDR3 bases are TGTGCCGGGGGACGGGGACGGTCGCCCTACGAGCAGTACTTC.

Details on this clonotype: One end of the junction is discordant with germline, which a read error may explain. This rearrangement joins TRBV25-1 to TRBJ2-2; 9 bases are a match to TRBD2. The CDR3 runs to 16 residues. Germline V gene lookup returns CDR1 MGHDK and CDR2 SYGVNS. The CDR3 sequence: CASKGLAGGNIGELFF. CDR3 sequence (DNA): TGTGCCAGTAAAGGACTGGCGGGAGGGAACATCGGGGAGCTGTTTTTT.

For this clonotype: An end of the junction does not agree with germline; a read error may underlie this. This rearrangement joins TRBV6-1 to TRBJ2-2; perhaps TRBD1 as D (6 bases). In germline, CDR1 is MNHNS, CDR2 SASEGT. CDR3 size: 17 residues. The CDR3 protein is CASSITGYSPNTEELFF. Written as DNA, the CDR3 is TGTGCCAGCAGTATAACAGGGTACTCGCCCAACACCGAGGAGCTGTTTTTT.

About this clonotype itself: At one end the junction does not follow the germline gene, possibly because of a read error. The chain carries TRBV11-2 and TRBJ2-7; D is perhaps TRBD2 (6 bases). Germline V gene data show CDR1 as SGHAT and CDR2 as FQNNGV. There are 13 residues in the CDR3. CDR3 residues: CANSISELALQYF. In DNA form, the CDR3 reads TGTGCCAACAGCATAAGTGAGCTAGCGTTGCAGTACTTC.

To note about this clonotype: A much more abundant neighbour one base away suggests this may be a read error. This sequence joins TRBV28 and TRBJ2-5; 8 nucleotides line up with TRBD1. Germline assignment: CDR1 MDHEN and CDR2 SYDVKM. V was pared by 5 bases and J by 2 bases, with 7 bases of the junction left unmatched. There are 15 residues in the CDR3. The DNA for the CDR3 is TGTGCCAGCAGTACGATAGGACAGGGTCAAGAGACCCAGTACTTC. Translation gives CASSTIGQGQETQYF.

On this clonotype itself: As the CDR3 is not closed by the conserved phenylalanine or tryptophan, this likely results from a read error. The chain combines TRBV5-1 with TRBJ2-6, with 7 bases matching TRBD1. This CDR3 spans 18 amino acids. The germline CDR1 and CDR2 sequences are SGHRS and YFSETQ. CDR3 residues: CTSSLEVGGVGRANVLTY. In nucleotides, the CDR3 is TGCACCAGCAGCTTGGAGGTAGGGGGCGTAGGAAGGGCCAACGTCCTGACTTAC.

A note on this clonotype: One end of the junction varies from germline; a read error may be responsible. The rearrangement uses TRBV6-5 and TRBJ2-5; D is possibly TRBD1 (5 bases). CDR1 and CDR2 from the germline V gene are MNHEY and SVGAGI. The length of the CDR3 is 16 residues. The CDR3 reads CASSYRTLRYQETQYF. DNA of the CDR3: TGTGCCAGCAGTTACAGGACACTCAGGTACCAAGAGACCCAGTACTTT.

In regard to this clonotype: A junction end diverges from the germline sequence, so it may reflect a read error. CDR3 coding DNA: TGTGCCAGCAGCATACATGCTAGGGAGCTGTACTTC. Translating gives CASSIHARELYF. The rearrangement links TRBV5-6 to TRBJ2-7, with D perhaps matching TRBD2 (5 bases). CDR1 and CDR2 (germline): SGHDT, YYEEEE. The CDR3 runs 12 residues.

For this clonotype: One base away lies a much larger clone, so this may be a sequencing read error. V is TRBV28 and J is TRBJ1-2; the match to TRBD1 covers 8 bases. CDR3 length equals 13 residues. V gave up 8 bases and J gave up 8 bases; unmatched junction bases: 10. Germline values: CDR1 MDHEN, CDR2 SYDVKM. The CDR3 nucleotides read TGTGCCAGCTGCTCCCAGGGGGCGCAAGGCTACACCTTC. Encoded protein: CASCSQGAQGYTF.

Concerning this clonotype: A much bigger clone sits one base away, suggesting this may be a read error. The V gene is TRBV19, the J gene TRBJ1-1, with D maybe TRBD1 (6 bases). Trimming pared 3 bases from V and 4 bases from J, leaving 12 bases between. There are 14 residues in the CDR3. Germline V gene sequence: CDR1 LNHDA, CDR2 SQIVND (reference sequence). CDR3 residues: CASSMTARGTEAFF. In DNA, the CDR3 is TGTGCCAGTAGTATGACTGCCAGGGGCACTGAAGCTTTCTTT. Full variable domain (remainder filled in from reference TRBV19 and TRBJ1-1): DGGITQSPKYLFRKEGQNVTLSCEQNLNHDAMYWYRQDPGQGLRLIYYSQIVNDFQKGDIAEGYSVSREKKESFPLTVTSAQKNPTAFYLCASSMTARGTEAFFGQGTRLTVV.

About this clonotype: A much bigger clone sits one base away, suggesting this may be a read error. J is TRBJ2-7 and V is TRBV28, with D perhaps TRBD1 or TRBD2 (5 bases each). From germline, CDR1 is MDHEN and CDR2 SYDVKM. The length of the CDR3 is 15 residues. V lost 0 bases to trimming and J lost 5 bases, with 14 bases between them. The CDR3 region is CASSLWQTWDDEQYF. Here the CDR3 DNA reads TGTGCCAGCAGTTTATGGCAGACATGGGACGACGAGCAGTACTTC.

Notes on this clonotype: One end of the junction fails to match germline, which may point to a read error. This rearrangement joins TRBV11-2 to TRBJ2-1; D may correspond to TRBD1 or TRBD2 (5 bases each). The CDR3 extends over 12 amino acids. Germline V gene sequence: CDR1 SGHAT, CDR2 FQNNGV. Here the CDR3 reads CASSLGVLEQFF. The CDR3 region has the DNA TGTGCCAGCAGCTTGGGGGTTCTTGAGCAATTCTTC.

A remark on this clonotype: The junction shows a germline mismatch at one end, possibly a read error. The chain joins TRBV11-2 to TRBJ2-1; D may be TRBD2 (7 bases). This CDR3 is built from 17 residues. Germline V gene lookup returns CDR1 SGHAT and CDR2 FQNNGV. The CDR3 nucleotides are TGTACCAGCAGCCGTATGGGACACTCAAGCGGGAAAGGTGGGCAGTTCTTC. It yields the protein CTSSRMGHSSGKGGQFF.

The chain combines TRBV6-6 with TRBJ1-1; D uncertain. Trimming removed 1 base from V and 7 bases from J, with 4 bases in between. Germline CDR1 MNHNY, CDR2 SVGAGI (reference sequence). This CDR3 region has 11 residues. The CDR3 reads CASSYYCEAFF. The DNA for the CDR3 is TGTGCCAGCAGTTACTATTGTGAAGCTTTCTTT.

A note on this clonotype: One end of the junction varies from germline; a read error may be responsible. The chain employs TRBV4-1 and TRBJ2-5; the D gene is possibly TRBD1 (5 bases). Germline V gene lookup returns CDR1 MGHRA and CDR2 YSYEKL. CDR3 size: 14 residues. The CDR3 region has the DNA TGCGCCAGCAGCCAAAACCCTTCAGCTGGGGCCCAGTGCTTC. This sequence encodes CASSQNPSAGAQCF.

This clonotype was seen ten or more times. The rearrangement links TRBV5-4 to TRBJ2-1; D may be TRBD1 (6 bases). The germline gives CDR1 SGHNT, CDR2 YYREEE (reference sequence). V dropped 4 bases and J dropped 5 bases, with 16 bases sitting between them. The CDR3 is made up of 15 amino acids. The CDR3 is CASSHPSNRDNEQFF. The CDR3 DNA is TGTGCCAGCAGCCACCCTTCAAACAGGGACAATGAGCAGTTCTTC.

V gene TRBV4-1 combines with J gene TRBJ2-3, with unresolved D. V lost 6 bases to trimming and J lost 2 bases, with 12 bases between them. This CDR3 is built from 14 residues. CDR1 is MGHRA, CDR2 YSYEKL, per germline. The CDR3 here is CASRHGQTTDTQYF. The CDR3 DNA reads TGCGCCAGCAGGCATGGTCAGACCACAGATACGCAGTATTTT.

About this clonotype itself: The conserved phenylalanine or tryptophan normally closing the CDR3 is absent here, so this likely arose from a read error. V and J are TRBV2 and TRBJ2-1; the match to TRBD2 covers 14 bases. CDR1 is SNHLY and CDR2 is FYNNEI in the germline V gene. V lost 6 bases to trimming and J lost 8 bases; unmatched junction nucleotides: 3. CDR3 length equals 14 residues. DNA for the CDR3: TGTGCCAGCAGGACTAGCGGGAGGGGCTATGAGCAGTTCTCC. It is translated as CASRTSGRGYEQFS.

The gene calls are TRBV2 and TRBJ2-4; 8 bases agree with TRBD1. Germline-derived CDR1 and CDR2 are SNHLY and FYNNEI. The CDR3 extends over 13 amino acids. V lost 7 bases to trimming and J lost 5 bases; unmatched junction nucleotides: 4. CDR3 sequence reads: CASTPTGENIQYF. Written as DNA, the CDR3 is TGTGCCAGCACACCGACAGGGGAAAACATTCAGTACTTC.

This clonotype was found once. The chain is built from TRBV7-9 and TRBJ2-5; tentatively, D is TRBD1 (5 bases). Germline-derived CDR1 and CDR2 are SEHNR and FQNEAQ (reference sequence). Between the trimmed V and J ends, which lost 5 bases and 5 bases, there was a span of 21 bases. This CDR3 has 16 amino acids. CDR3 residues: CASSLGMPGSLETQYF. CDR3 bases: TGTGCCAGCAGCCTAGGAATGCCAGGGTCGCTGGAGACCCAGTACTTC.

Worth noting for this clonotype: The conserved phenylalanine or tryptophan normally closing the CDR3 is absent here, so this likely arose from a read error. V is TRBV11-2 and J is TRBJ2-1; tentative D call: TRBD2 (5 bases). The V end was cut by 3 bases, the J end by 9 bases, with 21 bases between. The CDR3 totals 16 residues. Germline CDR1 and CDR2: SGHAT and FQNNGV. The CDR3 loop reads CASSLDIVLAMGEQFV. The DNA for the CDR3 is TGTGCCAGCAGCTTGGATATCGTGCTAGCCATGGGTGAGCAGTTCGTC.

The CDR3 nucleotides are TGTGCCGTCAGCCCAGGGGACTATGGCTACACCTTC. Translated, it gives CAVSPGDYGYTF. The gene calls are TRBV5-6 and TRBJ1-2; perhaps TRBD1 as D (6 bases). This CDR3 region has 12 residues. Trimming took 10 bases from V and 3 from J, leaving 13 bases between them. CDR1 and CDR2 from the germline V gene are SGHDT and YYEEEE.

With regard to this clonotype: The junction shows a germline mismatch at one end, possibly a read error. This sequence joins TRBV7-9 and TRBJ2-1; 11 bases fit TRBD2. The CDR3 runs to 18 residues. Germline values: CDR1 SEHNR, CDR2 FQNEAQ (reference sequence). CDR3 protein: CANSLRLAGPSSYNEQLF. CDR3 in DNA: TGTGCCAACAGCTTACGACTAGCGGGGCCCAGCTCCTACAATGAGCAGTTATTC.

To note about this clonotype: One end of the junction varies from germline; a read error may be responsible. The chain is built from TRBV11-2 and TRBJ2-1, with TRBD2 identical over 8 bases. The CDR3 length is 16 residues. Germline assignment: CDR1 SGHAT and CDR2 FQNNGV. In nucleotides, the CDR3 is TGTGCCAGCAGCTTCGATATCGGACTAGCCGTGGGTGAGCAGTTATTC. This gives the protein CASSFDIGLAVGEQLF.

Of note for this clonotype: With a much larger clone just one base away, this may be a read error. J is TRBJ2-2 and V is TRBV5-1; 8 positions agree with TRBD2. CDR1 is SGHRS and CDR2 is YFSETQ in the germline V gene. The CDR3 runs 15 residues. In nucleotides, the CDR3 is TGCGCCAGCAGCTTGGTAGCGGGGCCAACCGGGGAGCAGTTTTTT. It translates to CASSLVAGPTGEQFF.

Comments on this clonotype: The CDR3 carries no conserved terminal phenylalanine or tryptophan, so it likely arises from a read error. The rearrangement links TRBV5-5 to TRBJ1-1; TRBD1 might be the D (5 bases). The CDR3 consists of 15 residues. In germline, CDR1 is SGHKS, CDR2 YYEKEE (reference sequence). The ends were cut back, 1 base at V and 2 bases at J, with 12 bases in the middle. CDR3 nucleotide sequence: TGTGCCAGCAGCTTGCGGGGCGCGGGAAACACTGAAGCTTTCTTA. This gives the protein CASSLRGAGNTEAFL.

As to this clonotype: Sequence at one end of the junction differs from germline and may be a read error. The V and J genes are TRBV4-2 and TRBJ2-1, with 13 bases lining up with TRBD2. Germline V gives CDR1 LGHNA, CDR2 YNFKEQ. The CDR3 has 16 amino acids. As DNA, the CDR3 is TGTACAAGCAGCGTAACCGGGACTAGCGGGGACAATGAGCAGTCCTTC. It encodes CTSSVTGTSGDNEQSF.

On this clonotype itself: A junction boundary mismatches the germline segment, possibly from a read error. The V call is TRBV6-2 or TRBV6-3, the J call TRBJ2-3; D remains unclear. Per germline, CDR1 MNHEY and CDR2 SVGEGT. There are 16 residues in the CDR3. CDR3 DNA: TGTGCCAGCAGTTCCCTCTTCGGTATGAGCACAGATAGGCAGTATTTT. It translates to CASSSLFGMSTDRQYF.